The TCR beta chain described here comes from a study of blood T cells in healthy people across ages. A sample-barcoded 5' primer and a J-beta primer mix were used in a second PCR of roughly 7 to 11 cycles. Each CDR3 protein gets one entry after TCRdb re-called the 5' RACE reads with MiXCR. The sample shows around 500,000 distinct CDR3 sequences, roughly a quarter of them seen only once. The CDR3 has 15 amino acids. CDR1 and CDR2 (germline): SGHAT, FQNNGV. V lost 4 bases to trimming and J lost 7 bases; unmatched junction nucleotides: 9. This clonotype was observed a few times. The same sample was also studied in work on T cells of mothers and their children. That report notes: No persistent microchimeric T cell clones were detected.

Sequences were obtained from blood. This sequence joins TRBV11-2 and TRBJ1-2; 10 bases align to TRBD1. The clonotype originates from a boy aged 2-15 years in good health. The CDR3 nucleotides are TGTGCCAGCAGCTCAACCCGGGACAGGGGTCGTGGCTACACCTTC. Amino acids: CASSSTRDRGRGYTF.